These T cell receptor beta chains were read from a single sample in a study of shared clonotypes between healthy human individuals. Profiling relied on immunoSEQ multiplex PCR, and the TCRdb table lists in-frame clones only, not all of them. This sample carries 2 million to 2.5 million clones, approximately 93% of them seen once, and the ten largest clones take approximately 0.4%. The sample was naive CD4+ T cells from PBMCs. Receptors were obtained from a man in his late teens or twenties in good health. Some clones in this sample may be carry-over from other donors' samples. Each CDR3 is given with its conserved first and last residue. Each record gives: V gene, D gene, J gene, CDR3 protein. The D gene is left open where the match is weak.

TRBV2	-	TRBJ1-5	CASSFATVPDQPQHF
TRBV5-1	TRBD1	TRBJ2-7	CASSSMTGGEYEQYF
TRBV7-9	-	TRBJ2-5	CASSPGQGQETQYF
TRBV27	-	TRBJ2-7	CASSLWRGGEQYF
TRBV28	-	TRBJ2-1	CASSPTGEQFF
TRBV6-1	-	TRBJ1-2	CASSDKNRVQGYTF
TRBV5-6	-	TRBJ2-1	CASSSGPNFYNEQFF
TRBV11-2	TRBD2	TRBJ2-7	CASSLVVAGGSYEQYF
TRBV5-1	TRBD2	TRBJ2-7	CASSIGLAGVEEQYF
TRBV28	-	TRBJ2-7	CASSVPGVSYEQYF
TRBV5-4	-	TRBJ2-2	CASSLGGNTGELFF
TRBV6-1	TRBD2	TRBJ2-7	CASSALAGTYEQYF
TRBV7-3	TRBD2	TRBJ2-3	CASTLAGTTDTQYF
TRBV10-3	TRBD2	TRBJ2-1	CATVGGGRKINEQFF
TRBV7-3	-	TRBJ1-1	CASSFWGYRTEAFF
TRBV7-9	-	TRBJ2-3	CASSLGQGSTDTQYF
TRBV11-1	TRBD2	TRBJ2-7	CASSRGGLAVSYEQYF
TRBV4-1	-	TRBJ1-5	CASSQGVNQPQHF
TRBV6-5	-	TRBJ2-7	CASSSPSSYEQYF
TRBV19	TRBD2	TRBJ2-7	CASTAEAGGVYEQYF
TRBV4-2	-	TRBJ2-7	CASSPDPLRGTSSYEQYF
TRBV25-1	TRBD2	TRBJ2-1	CASSDGSGTRYNEQFF
TRBV15	-	TRBJ2-3	CATSVKFGAGITDTQYF
TRBV29-1	-	TRBJ1-1	CSQTRGVRTEAFF
TRBV28	-	TRBJ1-1	CASSTRGEAFF
TRBV19	-	TRBJ1-5	CASSIVLAGSSNQPQHF
TRBV9	TRBD1	TRBJ1-5	CASSLQGSDQPQHF
TRBV19	TRBD1	TRBJ2-7	CASSPGQGAYEQYF
TRBV6-5	TRBD1	TRBJ1-2	CARGTGGNYGYTF
TRBV19	-	TRBJ2-7	CASSYGVGDEQYF
TRBV27	-	TRBJ1-1	CASRKTTLNTEAFF
TRBV19	TRBD2	TRBJ2-2	CASSIQASGAIGELFF
TRBV7-2	-	TRBJ2-7	CASSLVGLGVSSYEQYF
TRBV19	-	TRBJ1-2	CASRVQGSNNYGYTF
TRBV5-6	TRBD2	TRBJ2-1	CASSFGGRAYNEQFF
TRBV5-1	-	TRBJ2-1	CASSPAGAGAYNEQFF
TRBV27	-	TRBJ1-2	CASSLGSGVNYGYTF
TRBV6-4	TRBD2	TRBJ2-1	CASPKSSGRYNEQFF
TRBV7-3	TRBD2	TRBJ2-2	CASSPGLAGDTGELFF
TRBV19	-	TRBJ1-1	CASSIAQGPYTEAFF
TRBV19	-	TRBJ1-5	CASSRSWENQPQHF